The 28 T cell receptor beta chains presented below share a single source sample, sequenced in a study of blood T cell repertoires in COVID-19. The assay was immunoSEQ multiplex PCR, and TCRdb's table has in-frame clones only and misses some. The sample records 75,000 to 90,000 clones, just under 85% being singletons. Sequencing was carried out using peripheral blood. Receptors were obtained from a man at least 80 years old with active or convalescent COVID-19.

The chain joins TRBV11-2 to TRBJ2-7; 8 bases fit TRBD1. This CDR3 comprises 13 residues. After removal of 3 bases from V and 5 bases from J, the junction contained 3 bases not matched to a gene. CDR1 SGHAT and CDR2 FQNNGV come from the germline V gene. In DNA, the CDR3 is TGTGCCAGCAGCTTGGACAGGGCCCACGAGCAGTACGTC. Its translation: CASSLDRAHEQYV.

On this clone: The junction shows a germline mismatch at one end, possibly a read error. This chain joins TRBV3-1 (or the pseudogene TRBV3-2) and TRBJ1-2; D call uncertain. CDR3 length: 14 residues. CDR1 and CDR2 (germline): LGHDT, YNNKEL (reference sequence). In DNA, the CDR3 is TGTGCCCGCAGCCAAGAATTCTCCAACTATGGCTACACCTTC. Residues: CARSQEFSNYGYTF.

This chain links TRBV11-2 with TRBJ1-4, with 10 bases matching TRBD1. Per germline, CDR1 SGHAT and CDR2 FQNNGV. J gave up 6 bases and V 1 base, and 2 bases lay outside the gene matches. The CDR3 loop spans 15 amino acids. The DNA for the CDR3 is TGTGCCAGCAGCTTAGCTGGGACAGGGGATGAAAAACTGTTTTTT. This translates into CASSLAGTGDEKLFF.

The chain carries TRBV20-1 and TRBJ1-1; no firm D call. The germline V gene encodes CDR1 DFQATT and CDR2 SNEGSKA (reference sequence). The CDR3 has 14 residues. V was trimmed by 3 bases and J by 4 bases, leaving 15 bases between them. In DNA form, the CDR3 reads TGCAGTGCTAGTAGTCTGCGGAGGGCCACTGAAGCTTTCTTT. Amino acids: CSASSLRRATEAFF.

This chain connects TRBV5-1 to TRBJ2-3; perhaps TRBD1 as D (6 bases). The CDR3 totals 16 residues. The V gene lost 0 bases and the J gene lost 0 bases, with 11 bases spanning the gap. Germline CDR1 is SGHRS and CDR2 is YFSETQ. DNA for the CDR3: TGCGCCAGCAGCTTGGTGGGGGCGTACAGCACAGATACGCAGTATTTT. Translated: CASSLVGAYSTDTQYF. Supplemented by reference TRBV5-1 and TRBJ2-3, the full variable domain reads KAGVTQTPRYLIKTRGQQVTLSCSPISGHRSVSWYQQTPGQGLQFLFEYFSETQRNKGNFPGRFSGRQFSNSRSEMNVSTLELGDSALYLCASSLVGAYSTDTQYFGPGTRLTVL.

The chain links TRBV27 to TRBJ1-2; 9 bases are a match to TRBD1. Germline V gene data show CDR1 as MNHEY and CDR2 as SMNVEV (reference sequence). The CDR3 runs 14 residues. J was trimmed by 5 bases and V by 0 bases; bases with no gene match: 1. In DNA form, the CDR3 reads TGTGCCAGCAGTTTATCGGGACAGGGATATGGCTACACCTTC. This codes for CASSLSGQGYGYTF.

The V and J genes are TRBV28 and TRBJ1-6; 8 bases align to TRBD1. The length of the CDR3 is 14 residues. V lost 6 bases and J lost 7; bases outside the gene matches: 5. The germline CDR1 and CDR2 sequences are MDHEN and SYDVKM. The CDR3 sequence: CASSPRQGNSPLHF. CDR3 coding DNA: TGTGCCAGCAGCCCTCGACAGGGGAATTCACCCCTCCACTTT.

V is TRBV27 and J is TRBJ2-1; possible D gene TRBD2, 6 bases. The CDR3 is made up of 14 amino acids. Trimming took 2 bases from V and 5 from J, leaving 10 bases between them. The germline CDR1 and CDR2 sequences are MNHEY and SMNVEV (reference sequence). In nucleotides, the CDR3 is TGTGCCAGCAGTTTAGCCGGCGGGGACAATGAGCAGTTCTTC. It is translated as CASSLAGGDNEQFF.

J is TRBJ2-2 and V is TRBV6-5, with TRBD2 identical over 7 bases. The CDR3 is 16 amino acids. The V gene's germline CDR1 is MNHEY and CDR2 SVGAGI. V shed 0 bases and J 6 bases; nucleotides not matched to a gene: 7. CDR3 loop: CASSYSTGGSAGELFF. The CDR3 DNA reads TGTGCCAGCAGTTACTCGACTGGCGGGAGTGCCGGGGAGCTGTTTTTT.

CDR3 sequence (DNA): TGCGCCAGCAGCTTGGCCGAGACAGGGCTTTTGGAAGCTTTCTTT. Its translation: CASSLAETGLLEAFF. J is TRBJ1-1 and V is TRBV5-1, with 7 bases aligning to TRBD1. The CDR3 runs to 15 residues. Unmatched junction bases numbered 10, after V lost 0 bases and J lost 8 bases. In germline, CDR1 is SGHRS, CDR2 YFSETQ.

The genes are TRBV5-6 and TRBJ2-7; perhaps TRBD2 as D (5 bases). This CDR3 has 14 amino acids. Germline V gene lookup returns CDR1 SGHDT and CDR2 YYEEEE. Trimming removed 4 bases from V and 1 base from J, with 12 bases in between. CDR3 DNA: TGTGCCAGCAGCACCCTGTCGGGATCCTACGAGCAGTACGTC. Translation: CASSTLSGSYEQYV.

This clone appeared a single time. The rearrangement joins TRBV11-2 to TRBJ1-3, with D unclear. The V and J ends lost 6 bases and 4 bases respectively, with 16 bases between them. Per germline, CDR1 SGHAT and CDR2 FQNNGV. The CDR3 runs to 15 residues. The CDR3 bases are TGTGCCAGCAGTTCCACCACGGCGCGGGGAAACACCATATATTTT. This encodes CASSSTTARGNTIYF.

This chain connects TRBV18 to TRBJ2-3, with D possibly TRBD2 on 5 matching bases. V was cut by 5 bases and J by 4 bases, with 10 bases left in between. This CDR3 has 13 residues. Germline loops: CDR1 KGHSH, CDR2 LQKENI. In nucleotides, the CDR3 is TGTGCCAGCTCAGGCGGGTCCTCAGATACGCAGTATTTT. Encoded protein: CASSGGSSDTQYF.

The gene calls are TRBV30 and TRBJ2-7, with TRBD1 as a possible D gene (7 bases). The germline gives CDR1 GTSNPN, CDR2 SVGIG (reference sequence). V shed 3 bases and J shed 4 bases, with 19 bases lying between them. The CDR3 totals 15 residues. The CDR3 region is CAWRTPGAGGYEQYV. The CDR3 bases are TGTGCCTGGAGAACCCCTGGGGCAGGGGGGTACGAGCAGTACGTC.

The rearrangement joins TRBV24-1 to TRBJ1-2; 7 bases are shared with TRBD1. V lost 5 bases to trimming and J lost 4 bases; unmatched junction nucleotides: 0. The germline gives CDR1 KGHDR, CDR2 SFDVKD. The CDR3 runs 12 residues. The CDR3 sequence: CATSGTGYGYTF. In DNA, the CDR3 is TGTGCCACCAGTGGGACAGGCTATGGCTACACCTTC.

The rearrangement uses TRBV24-1 and TRBJ1-4, with TRBD1 as a possible D gene (6 bases). This CDR3 region has 15 residues. The ends were cut back, 4 bases at V and 5 bases at J, with 13 bases in the middle. Germline V gene sequence: CDR1 KGHDR, CDR2 SFDVKD. The CDR3 here is CATSDNGQKNEKLFF. CDR3 nucleotides: TGTGCCACCAGTGACAATGGACAGAAGAATGAAAAACTGTTTTTT.

The genes are TRBV11-3 and TRBJ2-1, with D possibly matching TRBD2 (5 bases). The CDR3 sequence is 16 residues long. Germline V gives CDR1 SGHNT, CDR2 YENEEA. The V and J ends lost 1 base and 1 base respectively, with 11 bases between them. The CDR3 DNA reads as TGTGCCAGCAGCTTAGTGTCTAGCAGATCCTACAATGAGCAGTTCTTC. Its protein is CASSLVSSRSYNEQFF. Combining the CDR3 with reference TRBV11-3 and TRBJ2-1 gives the whole variable domain EAGVVQSPRYKIIEKKQPVAFWCNPISGHNTLYWYLQNLGQGPELLIRYENEEAVDDSQLPKDRFSAERLKGVDSTLKIQPAELGDSAVYLCASSLVSSRSYNEQFFGPGTRLTVL.

This rearrangement joins TRBV3-1 (or the pseudogene TRBV3-2) to TRBJ2-2, with D possibly TRBD2 on 6 matching bases. Germline assignment: CDR1 LGHDT and CDR2 YNNKEL (reference sequence). V lost 4 bases and J lost 5, with 17 bases in between. The CDR3 length is 16 residues. DNA for the CDR3: TGTGCCAGCAGCCGCGGGGCAGGGAGAGGGACCGGGGAGCTGTTTTTT. This codes for CASSRGAGRGTGELFF.

The chain's CDR3 is CASRQGVSSPLHF. The CDR3, as DNA: TGCGCCAGCAGACAGGGGGTTAGTTCACCCCTCCACTTT. The chain carries TRBV10-2 and TRBJ1-6; 8 bases are shared with TRBD1. Germline V gene data show CDR1 as WSHSY and CDR2 as SAAADI. V lost 6 bases and J lost 9; bases outside the gene matches: 4. The CDR3 runs to 13 residues.

This sequence joins TRBV6-5 and TRBJ2-7, with 7 bases that match TRBD2. CDR1 and CDR2 (germline): MNHEY, SVGAGI. V was clipped by 8 bases and J by 3 bases; unmatched bases: 13. This CDR3 has 15 amino acids. The chain's CDR3 is CASAGVRKMGYEQYV. CDR3 DNA sequence: TGTGCCAGCGCGGGAGTGCGGAAAATGGGCTACGAGCAGTACGTC.

This chain links TRBV5-1 with TRBJ1-3; TRBD1 aligns across 7 bases. The CDR3 is 17 amino acids. Per germline, CDR1 SGHRS and CDR2 YFSETQ. V shed 4 bases, J shed 3 bases, and the junction held 13 bases outside the gene matches. CDR3 coding DNA: TGCGCCAGCAGCAGAACAGGGGCCGGGATCAGTGGAAACACCATATATTTT. Protein: CASSRTGAGISGNTIYF.

The chain uses TRBV5-6 and TRBJ2-1; TRBD1 aligns across 9 bases. The CDR3 sequence is 15 residues long. V dropped 0 bases and J dropped 6; count of bases not matched to a gene: 4. Germline values: CDR1 SGHDT, CDR2 YYEEEE. As DNA, the CDR3 is TGTGCCAGCAGCTTGGAGTGGACAGGGGTCAATGAGCAGTTCTTC. Translating it yields CASSLEWTGVNEQFF.

The chain couples TRBV28 to TRBJ2-3; the match to TRBD2 covers 9 bases. J lost 4 bases, V lost 3 bases, and 8 bases had no gene match. The CDR3 covers 16 residues. Germline V lookup: CDR1 MDHEN, CDR2 SYDVKM. The CDR3 bases are TGTGCCAGCAGTTTTTTTGAAGCGGGGGGATCAGATACGCAGTATTTT. Translating gives CASSFFEAGGSDTQYF.

V and J are TRBV6-6 and TRBJ1-1; no reliable D call. Germline V gene lookup returns CDR1 MNHNY and CDR2 SVGAGI (reference sequence). Between the trimmed V and J ends, which lost 7 bases and 5 bases, there was a span of 17 bases. The CDR3 loop spans 14 amino acids. As DNA, the CDR3 is TGTGCCAGCAACAACGGGTGGGGAGGGACTGAAGCTTTCTTT. It specifies CASNNGWGGTEAFF.

The chain couples TRBV19 to TRBJ2-4; 12 bases match TRBD2. Germline-derived CDR1 and CDR2 are LNHDA and SQIVND (reference sequence). The J segment lost 3 bases and the V segment lost 9 bases, leaving 24 bases of the junction unmatched. CDR3 length: 21 residues. CDR3 coding DNA: TGTGCCAGCAAGCCGGGACCATGGGTTGCTAGCGGGAGGGCGGACAAAAACATTCAGTACTTC. Amino acid sequence: CASKPGPWVASGRADKNIQYF.

The chain is built from TRBV11-3 and TRBJ2-1, with TRBD2 matching 10 bases. CDR3 length: 17 amino acids. The V and J ends lost 1 base and 5 bases, in that order; junction bases with no gene match: 8. Germline assignment: CDR1 SGHNT and CDR2 YENEEA. For the CDR3, the DNA is TGTGCCAGCAGCTTAGTTCTGCTAGCGGGGGCGAACAATGAGCAGTTCTTC. Translated: CASSLVLLAGANNEQFF. The entire variable domain, with the rest obtained from reference TRBV11-3 and TRBJ2-1, is as follows: EAGVVQSPRYKIIEKKQPVAFWCNPISGHNTLYWYLQNLGQGPELLIRYENEEAVDDSQLPKDRFSAERLKGVDSTLKIQPAELGDSAVYLCASSLVLLAGANNEQFFGPGTRLTVL.

The chain couples TRBV5-1 to TRBJ1-2, with 8 bases lining up with TRBD1. J lost 5 bases, V lost 0 bases, and 0 bases had no gene match. This CDR3 comprises 13 residues. CDR1 SGHRS and CDR2 YFSETQ come from the germline V gene. The DNA for the CDR3 is TGCGCCAGCAGCTTGGGGGACAGGTATGGCTACACCTTC. Translated: CASSLGDRYGYTF.

CDR3 loop: CASSLRGRMNTEAFF. CDR3 sequence (DNA): TGTGCCAGCAGTCTTAGGGGGCGCATGAACACTGAAGCTTTCTTT. This chain uses TRBV28 with TRBJ1-1; 7 nucleotides align to TRBD1. V lost 5 bases to trimming and J lost 0 bases; unmatched junction nucleotides: 6. Germline CDR1 MDHEN, CDR2 SYDVKM. CDR3 size: 15 residues.